This T cell receptor (beta chain) derives from a study of blood T cell repertoires in COVID-19. How the authors handled the data: Amplification from reference gene primers served as the basis for estimated nucleated cell counts. Using immunoSEQ multiplex PCR, the repertoire was profiled, and TCRdb retains in-frame clones only, with some absent. V, J and clone size are those of that table, while D and trimming were read from the DNA. The repertoire holds under 250,000 clones, with approximately 81% as singletons. CDR3 length equals 16 residues. The V segment lost 0 bases and the J segment 5 bases; nucleotides outside the gene matches: 7. In germline, CDR1 is SGHNT, CDR2 YYREEE (reference sequence).

This chain uses TRBV5-4 with TRBJ2-5, with 10 bases aligning to TRBD2. The TCR comes from an elderly woman with acute or convalescent COVID-19. Sequencing input: peripheral blood. The CDR3 spells CASSLGLAGVGETQYF. DNA of the CDR3: TGTGCCAGCAGCTTGGGGCTAGCGGGGGTCGGGGAGACCCAGTACTTC. Drawing the rest from reference TRBV5-4 and TRBJ2-5, the complete variable domain is ETGVTQSPTHLIKTRGQQVTLRCSSQSGHNTVSWYQQALGQGPQFIFQYYREEENGRGNFPPRFSGLQFPNYSSELNVNALELDDSALYLCASSLGLAGVGETQYFGPGTRLLVL.